The TCR beta chain described here comes from a study of graft-versus-host responses after intestinal transplantation. The protocol was immunoSEQ multiplex PCR, while the TCRdb copy is restricted to in-frame clones and leaves out a portion. The data show around 110,000 clones, over 85% seen once. This CDR3 has 14 residues. With 2 bases clipped from V and 5 bases from J, the junction kept 5 bases outside the gene matches. Germline V gene sequence: CDR1 MDHEN, CDR2 SYDVKM. As to this clone: Its antigen is as yet unknown.

This chain connects TRBV28 to TRBJ2-5, with TRBD2 matching 7 bases. Material: unstimulated CD4+ T cells sorted from spleen or lymph node cells, obtained before transplant. This sequence was found in a human donor who was the organ donor for an intestinal transplant. The CDR3 DNA sequence: TGTGCCAGCAGTTTACAGGGAGGGAGGGAGACCCAGTACTTC. Its translation is CASSLQGGRETQYF. The full variable domain, rest sourced from reference TRBV28 and TRBJ2-5, is DVKVTQSSRYLVKRTGEKVFLECVQDMDHENMFWYRQDPGLGLRLIYFSYDVKMKEKGDIPEGYSVSREKKERFSLILESASTNQTSMYLCASSLQGGRETQYFGPGTRLLVL.